A single T cell receptor beta chain is shown here with its context. Its antigen is unidentified. CDR3 length: 13 residues. The junction had 5 bases not matched to a gene; V was cut back by 10 bases and J by 3 bases. Germline V gives CDR1 ENHRY, CDR2 SYGVKD. The sample originates from a study of identical twins. Overall study results and limits: Cord blood beta clonotypes present at high abundance carried fewer insertions; no such pattern appeared in memory repertoires.

Unique molecular identifiers were present on cDNA, and template switching added a universal primer site. TCRdb processed the 5' RACE reads anew with MiXCR; each CDR3 protein has one entry. The table lists some 570,000 distinct CDR3 sequences, 20% to 25% of them singletons. This sample was also put to use in a study of yellow fever vaccine responses in identical twins.

V and J are TRBV10-3 and TRBJ1-5; 8 nucleotides match TRBD1. Sequencing input: CD4+ T cells sorted from blood. This receptor was obtained from a young woman in good health. CDR3 protein: CATQGANNQPQHF. The CDR3 DNA is TGTGCCACCCAGGGGGCTAACAATCAGCCCCAGCATTTT.